Listed below are T cell receptor beta chains from one sample, sequenced in a study of cytomegalovirus exposure and HLA in healthy donors. The assay was immunoSEQ multiplex PCR, and TCRdb's table has in-frame clones only and misses some. The sample has around 50,000 clones; about 50% are singletons. Sequencing was performed on PBMCs. The receptors were gathered from a human donor in good health. CDR3s include the opening cysteine and the closing phenylalanine or tryptophan. A D gene is named only where the DNA matches it firmly. The size field is filled for only some rows; it gives once, few, many or a size class.

V gene,D gene,clone size,J gene,CDR3 protein,CDR3 DNA
TRBV4-2,.,.,TRBJ2-6,CASSQDPTPRDGANVLTF,TGTGCCAGCAGCCAAGATCCGACCCCCAGGGATGGGGCCAACGTCCTGACTTTC
TRBV6-1,TRBD1,.,TRBJ2-1,CASRDRGTNEQFF,TGTGCCAGCAGAGACAGGGGAACCAATGAGCAGTTCTTC
TRBV5-1,TRBD2,.,TRBJ2-7,CASSPGLAPYEQYF,TGCGCCAGCAGCCCCGGACTAGCACCTTACGAGCAGTACTTC
TRBV5-6,TRBD1,few,TRBJ1-2,CASSFRDRDYGYTF,TGTGCCAGCAGCTTCCGGGACAGAGACTATGGCTACACCTTC
TRBV6-6,TRBD1,.,TRBJ1-4,CASSYSAGGRNEKLFF,TGTGCCAGCAGTTACTCGGCAGGGGGGAGGAATGAAAAACTGTTTTTT
TRBV7-9,.,few,TRBJ2-2,CASSYGLSPNTGELFF,TGTGCCAGCAGCTACGGACTCTCCCCTAACACCGGGGAGCTGTTTTTT
TRBV18,TRBD1,few,TRBJ1-5,CASSPDGTGNQPQHF,TGTGCCAGCTCACCGGACGGGACAGGGAATCAGCCCCAGCATTTT
TRBV5-4,TRBD2,.,TRBJ2-5,CASSSAGGAETQYF,TGTGCCAGCAGCTCGGCGGGGGGGGCGGAGACCCAGTACTTC
TRBV10-1,.,.,TRBJ1-6,CATGGVYNSPLHF,TGTGCCACCGGGGGGGTCTATAATTCACCCCTCCACTTT
TRBV18,TRBD2,.,TRBJ2-1,CASSPPLAGFFF,TGTGCCAGCTCACCACCCCTAGCGGGGTTTTTCTTC
TRBV19,TRBD2,few,TRBJ2-1,CASSETSGGYNEQFF,TGTGCCAGTAGTGAAACTAGCGGGGGTTACAATGAGCAGTTCTTC
TRBV7-9,.,.,TRBJ1-1,CASSPRGAGYRARTEAFF,TGTGCCAGCAGCCCTCGGGGAGCGGGTTATCGAGCGCGCACTGAAGCTTTCTTT
TRBV30,TRBD1,few,TRBJ2-7,CAWRGQGPYEQYF,TGTGCCTGGAGAGGACAGGGGCCCTACGAGCAGTACTTC
TRBV6-6,.,.,TRBJ2-7,CASSYSKRADPYF,TGTGCCAGCAGTTACTCGAAGCGGGCCGACCCCTACTTC
TRBV4-3,TRBD1,.,TRBJ2-2,CASSQDRGTGELFF,TGCGCCAGCAGCCAGGACAGGGGTACCGGGGAGCTGTTTTTT
TRBV7-2,.,few,TRBJ1-2,CASARQSTGGYTF,TGTGCCAGCGCCAGACAGTCGACGGGTGGCTACACCTTC
TRBV18,.,.,TRBJ1-5,CASSPRGRSEGPQHF,TGTGCCAGCTCACCCCGCGGGAGGAGCGAGGGGCCCCAGCATTTT
TRBV10-3,.,.,TRBJ1-1,CAISKTGNTEAFF,TGTGCCATCAGTAAGACAGGGAACACTGAAGCTTTCTTT
TRBV15,TRBD1,few,TRBJ1-2,CATSRAWGQGVQGYTF,TGTGCCACCAGTCGTGCCTGGGGACAGGGGGTTCAGGGCTACACCTTC
TRBV15,TRBD1,.,TRBJ2-1,CATSRRGQGKNEQFF,TGTGCCACCAGCAGGAGGGGACAGGGGAAGAATGAGCAGTTCTTC
TRBV6-6,.,few,TRBJ2-1,CASSYSRVYNEQFF,TGTGCCAGCAGTTACTCCCGGGTCTACAATGAGCAGTTCTTC
TRBV5-4,.,.,TRBJ2-1,CASSLTGSSYNEQFF,TGTGCCAGCAGCTTAACCGGGAGCTCCTACAATGAGCAGTTCTTC
TRBV30,TRBD2,.,TRBJ2-5,CAWSVAGGWGETQYF,TGTGCCTGGAGTGTAGCGGGGGGCTGGGGGGAGACCCAGTACTTC
TRBV11-2,.,.,TRBJ1-1,CASSFSGLNEAFF,TGTGCCAGCAGCTTCTCGGGACTCAATGAAGCTTTCTTT
TRBV19,.,.,TRBJ1-2,CATEKQGFRNGYTF,TGTGCCACCGAAAAGCAGGGGTTCCGGAATGGCTACACCTTC
TRBV30,.,few,TRBJ1-1,CAWTPGNTEAFF,TGTGCCTGGACCCCCGGGAACACTGAAGCTTTCTTT
TRBV5-4,TRBD1,.,TRBJ1-6,CASSLGQGAGSYNSPLHF,TGTGCCAGCAGCTTGGGACAGGGCGCTGGCTCCTATAATTCACCCCTCCACTTT
TRBV4-2,TRBD1,few,TRBJ2-6,CASSQGRGQGGANVLTF,TGTGCCAGCAGCCAAGGCAGGGGGCAGGGTGGGGCCAACGTCCTGACTTTC
TRBV9,.,few,TRBJ2-1,CASSPTPGSSYNEQFF,TGTGCCAGCAGCCCCACTCCGGGGAGCTCCTACAATGAGCAGTTCTTC
TRBV5-8,TRBD1,.,TRBJ1-2,CASSSGYRGSYGYTF,TGTGCCAGCAGCTCGGGATACAGGGGCTCCTATGGCTACACCTTC
TRBV29-1,TRBD1,few,TRBJ1-2,CSVGLTGAMHGYTF,TGCAGCGTCGGCCTCACAGGGGCAATGCATGGCTACACCTTC
TRBV18,TRBD1,.,TRBJ1-5,CASSPGTGTNQPQHF,TGTGCCAGCTCACCCGGGACAGGGACCAATCAGCCCCAGCATTTT
TRBV1,.,few,TRBJ1-6,CTVPAGQNSPLHF,TGCACCGTACCGGCAGGCCAGAATTCACCCCTCCACTTT
TRBV2,.,.,TRBJ2-3,CASSPGGRLLDTQYF,TGTGCCAGCAGCCCCGGGGGAAGACTACTAGATACGCAGTATTTT
TRBV18,.,once,TRBJ2-7,CASSPPGQGIGEQYF,TGTGCCAGCTCACCACCGGGGCAGGGTATAGGCGAGCAGTACTTC
TRBV7-8,TRBD1,.,TRBJ1-5,CASSRGTGGNQPQHF,TGTGCCAGCAGCCGGGGGACAGGGGGCAATCAGCCCCAGCATTTT